This record covers a single T cell receptor beta chain. Its antigen is as yet unknown. The junction differs from germline at one of its ends, possibly a read error. This entry is derived from a study of tumor-infiltrating lymphocytes in primary liver carcinoma. Unsorted bulk tissue (roughly 20-34 mg) underwent RNA and DNA co-extraction. Surgical resection was the treatment these patients received for primary liver carcinoma. The CDR3 is 12 amino acids. Germline V gene sequence: CDR1 MNHNS, CDR2 SASEGT. Study results and limitations: The difference in top-250-clone fraction between tumors and blood was significant, favoring tumors (p = 0.039). Only about 8-25% of top clones occurred in every one of the five tumor regions. Researchers found tumor-adjacent and tumor-blood pairs overlapped less than tumor region pairs.

From roughly 500 ng total RNA, TCR beta cDNA was generated with a primer in the constant region. Sequencing libraries for TCR beta derived from three nested multiplex PCR rounds that used slightly modified ARM-PCR. With TRBV1-TRBV30 forward primers and a C-beta reverse primer, the first two PCR rounds were run for around 10 cycles each. Using its own MiXCR run on the multiplex PCR reads, TCRdb lists one record per CDR3 protein. The sample gives about 100,000 distinct CDR3 sequences, over 55% of which show up once; approximately 10% is in the top ten. The TCR sequence derives from a woman aged 55-75 years with primary liver carcinoma and hepatitis B virus infection. Material for sequencing was liver tumor tissue from sampling region 5. Documented subset: tumor region T5, tumor centre. The chain is built from TRBV6-1 and TRBJ1-2; D not resolved. For the CDR3, the DNA is TGTGCCTGCAGTGCTGGAGACTATGGCTACACCTTC. Amino acids: CACSAGDYGYTF.